In this sample, the clone carrying this TCR beta chain turned up many times. Its antigen remains unidentified. This sample's TCRbeta library carried unique molecular identifier barcodes. Using its own MiXCR run on the PCR reads, TCRdb lists one record per CDR3 protein. Among 240,000 or so distinct CDR3 sequences listed, roughly 8.2% were seen once. Germline lookup yields CDR1 MNHEY and CDR2 SVGAGI. The CDR3 consists of 19 residues. V was pared by 0 bases and J by 6 bases, with 14 bases of the junction left unmatched. This sample stems from a study of T-cell reconstitution after alpha-beta-depleted transplantation in children. Findings and limits, study-wide: As was reported, about two months after transplant, alpha-beta T cells came from several hundred expanded graft clones. By one year post-transplant, T-cell counts and diversity largely arose from T cells that were newly produced. Some patients' high day-60 TCRbeta diversity was attributed to recipient cells surviving conditioning.

This clonotype was sampled from a male patient younger than 18 who had a stem cell transplant for acute lymphoblastic leukemia, so the T cells may come from the graft donor. The chain carries TRBV6-5 and TRBJ2-5; 12 bases fit TRBD2. Sequenced here: PBMCs, mostly from graft donor cells, sampled 180 days after TCRalphabeta/CD19-depleted stem cell transplant. CDR3 residues: CASSYSTPRLAGGPKTQYF. DNA of the CDR3: TGTGCCAGCAGTTACTCGACGCCTCGTCTAGCGGGAGGGCCAAAGACCCAGTACTTC.